This TCR beta chain is drawn from a study of blood T cell repertoires in COVID-19. Study-wide background: Sample material is recorded as cDNA or gDNA derived from T cells, B-cell-depleted T cells, or PBMCs.

Sequencing used immunoSEQ multiplex PCR; TCRdb keeps in-frame clones, though not all of them. Found here are 200,000 to 250,000 clones, 70% to 85% of them singletons; the top ten hold 3% to 4%. This clone was seen more than once but under ten times. There are 13 residues in the CDR3. V dropped 6 bases and J dropped 5 bases, with 10 bases sitting between them. CDR1 is MRHNA and CDR2 is SNTAGT in the germline V gene. This chain joins TRBV6-4 and TRBJ1-4, with D possibly being TRBD1 (5 bases). This TCR came from a woman aged 55-75 years who had recovered from COVID-19. The sample consisted of PBMCs or T cells enriched from blood (not recorded which). The CDR3 coding sequence is TGTGCCAGCAGCTTGACAGTAAATGAAAAACTGTTTTTT. It codes for CASSLTVNEKLFF.